The entry below describes one T cell receptor (beta chain). Antigen: not known. Repertoires were generated with immunoSEQ multiplex PCR, while TCRdb's copy carries only in-frame clones and drops some. Altogether fewer than 8,500 clones are present, about 97% being singletons, with the ten largest covering roughly a sixth. This sample is part of a study of T cell clonotyping in hematopoietic cell transplantation. Study-level background: Pretransplant recipient samples were taken after cytoreduction. Study results and caveats: Graft donor and pretransplant recipient Inverse Simpson Index values predicted broader posttransplant TCR diversity.

CDR1 and CDR2 (germline): ENHRY, SYGVKD. The CDR3 extends over 11 amino acids. Between the trimmed V and J ends, which lost 10 bases and 3 bases, there was a span of 10 bases. Regarding time point: recipient sample about 28 days before transplant, after cytoreduction. The sequence was obtained from a man aged 65-85 years with acute myeloid leukemia. Some clones in this sample may be carry-over from other donors' samples. The material was peripheral blood mononuclear cells, obtained before stem cell transplant. This chain links TRBV10-3 with TRBJ2-7, with D uncertain. CDR3: CATSPLYEQYF. CDR3 sequence (DNA): TGTGCCACCTCCCCCCTCTACGAGCAGTACTTC.